These 20 T cell receptor beta chains came from one sample sequenced in a study of T cell changes during pregnancy in multiple sclerosis. Sequencing was performed with immunoSEQ multiplex PCR; in TCRdb, only in-frame clones are kept and a portion is missing. Here the sample spans 25,000 to 30,000 clones, roughly 91% being singletons. Specimen: CD8+ T cells from peripheral blood mononuclear cells, collected before pregnancy. The source is a female donor with multiple sclerosis, enrolled in a pregnancy study.

The V call is TRBV4-1, the J call TRBJ1-2, with 9 bases fitting TRBD1. The germline V gene encodes CDR1 MGHRA and CDR2 YSYEKL. Germline trimming cut 4 bases from V and 4 bases from J; bases unmatched to any gene: 10. This CDR3 spans 16 amino acids. The CDR3, as DNA: TGCGCCAGCAGCCCACGCCTGTCGGACAGGGGCTATGGCTACACCTTC. It yields the protein CASSPRLSDRGYGYTF.

This chain links TRBV11-2 with TRBJ1-4, with 7 bases matching TRBD1. CDR1 is SGHAT, CDR2 FQNNGV, per germline. This CDR3 has 14 amino acids. The J segment lost 7 bases and the V segment lost 4 bases, leaving 6 bases of the junction unmatched. DNA for the CDR3: TGTGCCAGCAGCTCAACCCGACAGGGTGAAAAACTGTTTTTT. Protein: CASSSTRQGEKLFF.

The J gene is TRBJ1-4, the V gene TRBV11-2, with D unresolved. The CDR3 totals 13 residues. Looked up from germline, CDR1 is SGHAT and CDR2 is FQNNGV. With 5 bases removed from V and 8 bases from J, the gap between germline ends came to 12 bases. The CDR3 here is CASSLTRGEKLFF. The DNA for the CDR3 is TGTGCCAGCAGCCTAACGAGAGGGGAAAAACTGTTTTTT.

The V and J genes are TRBV2 and TRBJ1-5; 7 positions match TRBD1. CDR3 length: 16 amino acids. Germline values: CDR1 SNHLY, CDR2 FYNNEI. Trimming removed 6 bases from V and 5 bases from J; junction bases left unmatched: 13. DNA of the CDR3: TGTGCCAGCAGGACCCGGGACAGTCCGTGGGATCAGCCCCAGCATTTT. This encodes CASRTRDSPWDQPQHF.

The chain couples TRBV6-1 to TRBJ1-2; 8 positions match TRBD1. CDR3 length: 13 residues. In germline, CDR1 is MNHNS, CDR2 SASEGT. After removal of 3 bases from V and 8 bases from J, the junction contained 5 bases not matched to a gene. CDR3 sequence reads: CASSETGVFGYTF. The CDR3 nucleotides are TGTGCCAGCAGTGAGACAGGGGTATTCGGCTACACCTTC.

The gene calls are TRBV11-2 and TRBJ2-3, with D perhaps matching TRBD2 (5 bases). Per germline, CDR1 SGHAT and CDR2 FQNNGV. The CDR3 totals 15 residues. The V gene lost 5 bases and the J gene lost 3 bases, with 15 bases spanning the gap. CDR3 DNA: TGTGCCAGCAGCCCGAGGGCCCCTGGGACAGATACGCAGTATTTT. This codes for CASSPRAPGTDTQYF.

The chain is built from TRBV5-8 and TRBJ2-3; tentative D call: TRBD2 (5 bases). The V gene lost 2 bases and the J gene lost 1 base, with 14 bases spanning the gap. From germline, CDR1 is SGHTS and CDR2 YDEGEE. The CDR3 is 16 amino acids. Here the CDR3 reads CASSFNWEFGTDTQYF. The DNA of the CDR3 is TGTGCCAGCAGCTTTAATTGGGAGTTTGGCACAGATACGCAGTATTTT.

This sequence joins TRBV6-1 and TRBJ2-1, with 7 nucleotides matching TRBD1. Germline trimming cut 10 bases from V and 9 bases from J; bases unmatched to any gene: 12. Germline-derived CDR1 and CDR2 are MNHNS and SASEGT. This CDR3 has 13 residues. The CDR3 reads CAIPQVQGREQFF. As DNA, the CDR3 is TGTGCCATCCCTCAGGTACAGGGGCGTGAGCAGTTCTTC.

Here the CDR3 reads CASSPVLRVEQYF. CDR3 DNA: TGTGCCAGCAGCCCGGTCCTACGTGTCGAGCAGTACTTC. The chain has TRBV7-9 and TRBJ2-7, with D hard to call. The CDR3 is 13 residues long. Between the trimmed V and J ends, which lost 5 bases and 6 bases, there was a span of 14 bases. CDR1 SEHNR and CDR2 FQNEAQ come from the germline V gene (reference sequence).

The rearrangement joins TRBV18 to TRBJ2-3; 9 bases align to TRBD2. This CDR3 has 16 residues. Trimming cost V 3 bases and J 5 bases; bases outside gene matches: 9. The germline CDR1 and CDR2 sequences are KGHSH and LQKENI. This CDR3 is CASSPSLAGEEDTQYF. The CDR3 DNA follows: TGTGCCAGCTCACCGAGTTTAGCGGGGGAGGAAGATACGCAGTATTTT. The complete variable domain, with remaining parts taken from reference TRBV18 and TRBJ2-3, reads NAGVMQNPRHLVRRRGQEARLRCSPMKGHSHVYWYRQLPEEGLKFMVYLQKENIIDESGMPKERFSAEFPKEGPSILRIQQVVRGDSAAYFCASSPSLAGEEDTQYFGPGTRLTVL.

The V and J genes are TRBV28 and TRBJ1-1, with D uncertain. Looked up from germline, CDR1 is MDHEN and CDR2 is SYDVKM. This CDR3 spans 16 amino acids. Between the trimmed V and J ends, which lost 2 bases and 5 bases, there was a span of 18 bases. CDR3 nucleotide sequence: TGTGCCAGCAGTTTAAGGCTTGGGAGAGCGGGGACTGAAGCTTTCTTT. Translating it yields CASSLRLGRAGTEAFF.

The chain couples TRBV6-1 to TRBJ1-5; D perhaps matches TRBD1 (5 bases). V shed 0 bases and J shed 6 bases, with 18 bases lying between them. Germline V gene sequence: CDR1 MNHNS, CDR2 SASEGT. This CDR3 contains 17 residues. CDR3: CASSEAAGGRAVQPQHF. The DNA of the CDR3 is TGTGCCAGCAGTGAAGCCGCTGGCGGCAGGGCCGTTCAGCCCCAGCATTTT.

The J gene is TRBJ1-1, the V gene TRBV19; 7 bases align to TRBD1. This CDR3 spans 16 amino acids. Germline V gives CDR1 LNHDA, CDR2 SQIVND (reference sequence). V lost 6 bases, J lost 0 bases, and 10 bases stayed unmatched. CDR3 in amino acids: CASSQDREMMNTEAFF. The CDR3 DNA follows: TGTGCCAGTAGCCAAGACAGGGAAATGATGAACACTGAAGCTTTCTTT. The full variable domain, its missing parts supplied by reference TRBV19 and TRBJ1-1, is DGGITQSPKYLFRKEGQNVTLSCEQNLNHDAMYWYRQDPGQGLRLIYYSQIVNDFQKGDIAEGYSVSREKKESFPLTVTSAQKNPTAFYLCASSQDREMMNTEAFFGQGTRLTVV.

The CDR3 loop is CASSSTGGYEQYF. The CDR3 coding sequence is TGTGCCAGCAGCTCGACAGGCGGGTACGAGCAGTACTTC. This sequence joins TRBV5-6 and TRBJ2-7; the D gene is possibly TRBD1 (6 bases). This CDR3 contains 13 residues. Trimming stripped 3 bases from V and 4 bases from J, with 11 bases between. Germline-derived CDR1 and CDR2 are SGHDT and YYEEEE.

This clone was seen a few times. The chain combines TRBV11-3 with TRBJ2-7, with D unclear. The V gene's germline CDR1 is SGHNT and CDR2 YENEEA. The CDR3 covers 12 residues. V was shortened by 3 bases and J by 5 bases, with 8 bases between the two germline ends. The CDR3 DNA is TGTGCCAGCAGCTTTTCCTCGGACGAGCAGTACTTC. Its protein product is CASSFSSDEQYF. The full variable domain, in which reference TRBV11-3 and TRBJ2-7 provide the parts outside the CDR3, is EAGVVQSPRYKIIEKKQPVAFWCNPISGHNTLYWYLQNLGQGPELLIRYENEEAVDDSQLPKDRFSAERLKGVDSTLKIQPAELGDSAVYLCASSFSSDEQYFGPGTRLTVT.

This clone came up once. As DNA, the CDR3 is TGTGCCATCGCCGACAGGCAGAGCTCCTACGAGCAGTACTTC. Translation: CAIADRQSSYEQYF. The chain recombines TRBV10-3 with TRBJ2-7; perhaps TRBD1 as D (6 bases). V dropped 8 bases and J dropped 0 bases, with 14 bases sitting between them. CDR1 and CDR2 from the germline V gene are ENHRY and SYGVKD. This CDR3 contains 14 residues.

The chain recombines TRBV11-2 with TRBJ2-5; the D gene is possibly TRBD2 (5 bases). The CDR3 sequence is 16 residues long. V dropped 2 bases and J dropped 5 bases, with 18 bases sitting between them. Germline values: CDR1 SGHAT, CDR2 FQNNGV. The CDR3 coding sequence is TGTGCCAGCAGCTTAATTTATTTGGGAGTGGCCGAGACCCAGTACTTC. Its protein is CASSLIYLGVAETQYF.

The chain couples TRBV27 to TRBJ2-5; D gene unclear. Germline V lookup: CDR1 MNHEY, CDR2 SMNVEV (reference sequence). Trimming removed 2 bases from V and 7 bases from J, with 11 bases in between. The CDR3 has 13 amino acids. This chain's CDR3 is CASSLQAVGTQYF. The CDR3 bases are TGTGCCAGCAGTTTACAGGCAGTGGGGACCCAGTACTTC.

V gene TRBV6-5 combines with J gene TRBJ1-1; no reliable D call. Germline V gene lookup returns CDR1 MNHEY and CDR2 SVGAGI. This CDR3 region has 10 residues. Trimming shortened V by 8 bases and J by 4 bases, and 5 bases separated the two germline ends. The CDR3 region is CASWATEAFF. CDR3 nucleotide sequence: TGTGCCAGCTGGGCCACTGAAGCTTTCTTT.

The rearrangement links TRBV27 to TRBJ2-1; 8 bases fit TRBD1. Germline lookup yields CDR1 MNHEY and CDR2 SMNVEV (reference sequence). CDR3 length equals 12 residues. The V and J ends lost 5 bases and 9 bases, in that order; junction bases with no gene match: 3. CDR3 residues: CASSGTGGEQFF. CDR3 coding DNA: TGTGCCAGCAGTGGGACAGGCGGTGAGCAGTTCTTC.